This T cell receptor (beta chain) comes out of a study of blood T cell repertoires in COVID-19. This CDR3 is built from 14 residues. V lost 2 bases and J lost 4, with 9 bases in between. CDR1 and CDR2 from the germline V gene are SEHNR and FQNEAQ (reference sequence). Adults between roughly 18 and 90 years of age took part from 24 US areas. Participants' own reports of clinical history determined their cohort assignment. As originally analysed: Scientists estimated how many nucleated cells there were by amplifying reference gene primers. Here immunoSEQ multiplex PCR was the method, and the copy in TCRdb shows in-frame clones only, minus some. The V and J calls and clone size are taken from that table; D and trimming were inferred from the DNA. The repertoire has 300,000 to 400,000 clones, 89% of them found once; the top ten carry roughly 5.2%.

The chain joins TRBV7-9 to TRBJ1-3; D is perhaps TRBD1 (5 bases). Sequenced input: PBMCs or T cells enriched from blood (not recorded which). This receptor was obtained from a man in his fifties or sixties who had recovered from COVID-19. The CDR3 here is CASSLRGRGNTIYF. The CDR3 coding sequence is TGTGCCAGCAGCTTACGGGGGAGAGGAAACACCATATATTTT.